Shown below are 18 T cell receptor beta chains from a single sample sequenced in a study of blood T cell repertoires in COVID-19 (dated by TCRdb to 2018 to 2021). The library relied on the immunoSEQ multiplex PCR assay. TCRdb mirrors the immuneACCESS table, restricted to in-frame sequences. Some clones are absent from its copies; in checked studies, under half trace to an unresolved V gene, and the reason for the others is unknown. This sample is represented by 60,000 to 75,000 clones; roughly nine tenths of them were singletons. In total, the top ten clones hold roughly 3.1% of the sample. The sample comprised peripheral blood. Source of these receptors: a woman between 50 and 59 years old with COVID-19, enrolled during active disease.

The chain links TRBV6-1 to TRBJ2-3, with no clear D. Germline assignment: CDR1 MNHNS and CDR2 SASEGT. Trimming removed 2 bases from V and 0 bases from J, with 9 bases in between. This CDR3 spans 15 amino acids. The CDR3, as DNA: TGTGCCAGCAGTGAAACCCGACTTAGCACAGATACGCAGTATTTT. Protein: CASSETRLSTDTQYF.

The V call is TRBV30, the J call TRBJ1-1, with TRBD1 identical over 7 bases. The V segment lost 1 base and the J segment 1 base; nucleotides outside the gene matches: 9. The CDR3 is 16 amino acids. Germline CDR1 is GTSNPN and CDR2 is SVGIG (reference sequence). CDR3 protein: CAWSGVKGAPNTEAFF. The CDR3 region has the DNA TGTGCCTGGAGTGGGGTGAAGGGGGCGCCGAACACTGAAGCTTTCTTT.

CDR3 DNA: TGTGCCAGCAGTTTAGGGACAGCGTACTATGGCTACACCTTC. It yields the protein CASSLGTAYYGYTF. The rearrangement uses TRBV28 and TRBJ1-2, with TRBD1 matching 7 bases. The CDR3 sequence is 14 residues long. CDR1 is MDHEN and CDR2 is SYDVKM in the germline V gene. Trimming at V came to 2 bases and at J to 3 bases, leaving 3 bases not matched to a gene.

V and J are TRBV15 and TRBJ1-6, with 8 bases that match TRBD1. The V segment lost 0 bases and the J segment 6 bases; nucleotides outside the gene matches: 10. This CDR3 contains 18 residues. Per the germline V gene, CDR1 is LNHNV and CDR2 is YYDKDF (reference sequence). The CDR3 here is CATSRESKRTGTNSPLHF. CDR3 DNA: TGTGCCACCAGCAGAGAGAGTAAGAGGACAGGGACTAATTCACCCCTCCACTTT.

The CDR3 loop is CASSIGTGGNQPQHF. DNA for the CDR3: TGTGCCAGTAGTATCGGGACAGGGGGCAATCAGCCCCAGCATTTT. This chain connects TRBV19 to TRBJ1-5, with 10 bases aligning to TRBD1. The CDR3 runs 15 residues. Germline V lookup: CDR1 LNHDA, CDR2 SQIVND (reference sequence). The V and J ends lost 3 bases and 2 bases, in that order; junction bases with no gene match: 1.

The chain is built from TRBV18 and TRBJ2-3; no definite D call. Trimming removed 2 bases at V and 1 base at J, with 13 bases between. This CDR3 comprises 16 residues. Germline values: CDR1 KGHSH, CDR2 LQKENI. The CDR3 reads CASSPIAHRGTDTQYF. The CDR3 bases are TGTGCCAGCTCACCAATCGCTCACCGCGGCACAGATACGCAGTATTTT.

The rearrangement joins TRBV7-9 to TRBJ2-5; 7 bases fit TRBD2. Germline V CDR1 and CDR2: SEHNR, FQNEAQ (reference sequence). Losses at the gene ends were 6 bases for V and 2 bases for J; bases not matched to a gene: 12. The CDR3 sequence is 16 residues long. Here the CDR3 reads CASSSLGEGLQETQYF. CDR3 bases: TGTGCCAGCAGTTCCTTGGGGGAGGGCCTTCAAGAGACCCAGTACTTC. The whole variable domain, filled in from reference TRBV7-9 and TRBJ2-5, reads DTGVSQNPRHKITKRGQNVTFRCDPISEHNRLYWYRQTLGQGPEFLTYFQNEAQLEKSRLLSDRFSAERPKGSFSTLEIQRTEQGDSAMYLCASSSLGEGLQETQYFGPGTRLLVL.

V and J are TRBV6-5 and TRBJ1-6; no clear D. V was cut by 6 bases and J by 7 bases, with 7 bases left in between. Germline assignment: CDR1 MNHEY and CDR2 SVGAGI. This CDR3 spans 12 amino acids. The CDR3 reads CASRNRNSPLHF. CDR3 nucleotides: TGTGCCAGCAGGAACCGGAATTCACCCCTCCACTTT.

This sequence joins TRBV14 and TRBJ2-7; tentatively, D is TRBD1 (6 bases). Trimming took off 4 bases at V and 9 bases at J, with 22 bases between the two ends. This CDR3 contains 15 residues. Germline assignment: CDR1 SGHDN and CDR2 FVKESK. CDR3 sequence: CASSRNRAHLLGQYF. The CDR3, as DNA: TGTGCCAGCAGCCGGAACAGGGCCCACCTCCTGGGGCAGTACTTC. The full variable domain, its missing parts supplied by reference TRBV14 and TRBJ2-7, is EAGVTQFPSHSVIEKGQTVTLRCDPISGHDNLYWYRRVMGKEIKFLLHFVKESKQDESGMPNNRFLAERTGGTYSTLKVQPAELEDSGVYFCASSRNRAHLLGQYFGPGTRLTVT.

The chain carries TRBV6-5 and TRBJ2-1; D unresolved. From germline, CDR1 is MNHEY and CDR2 SVGAGI. V shed 7 bases and J shed 0 bases, with 10 bases lying between them. The CDR3 totals 14 residues. In DNA form, the CDR3 reads TGTGCCAGCAAACCACCAGGCTCCTACAATGAGCAGTTCTTC. The encoded protein is CASKPPGSYNEQFF.

The chain uses TRBV7-9 and TRBJ2-7; the D gene is possibly TRBD1 (5 bases). The germline V and J ends were trimmed by 5 bases and 2 bases, with 19 bases remaining between them. The length of the CDR3 is 16 residues. CDR1 and CDR2 (germline): SEHNR, FQNEAQ (reference sequence). The CDR3 region is CASSDRRPRETYEQYF. Here the CDR3 DNA reads TGTGCCAGCAGCGACCGAAGACCCAGGGAAACCTACGAGCAGTACTTC.

The V call is TRBV14, the J call TRBJ2-7, with D uncertain. The CDR3 length is 12 residues. V lost 4 bases and J 4 bases, leaving 8 bases between the germline ends. The germline gives CDR1 SGHDN, CDR2 FVKESK. CDR3 loop: CASSPSAYEQYF. CDR3 coding DNA: TGTGCCAGCAGCCCCAGCGCGTACGAGCAGTACTTC.

Only one count was recorded for this clone. The genes are TRBV4-2 and TRBJ1-6; perhaps TRBD1 as D (5 bases). Trimming cost V 0 bases and J 9 bases, with 21 bases left between them. This CDR3 has 18 residues. Germline CDR1 and CDR2: LGHNA and YNFKEQ. CDR3 bases: TGTGCCAGCAGCCAAGATGGGGGGTCAGGCGGTTTAGGTTCACCCCTCCACTTT. Its protein product is CASSQDGGSGGLGSPLHF.

The chain combines TRBV7-2 with TRBJ2-6, with 7 bases matching TRBD1. CDR1 is SGHTA and CDR2 is FQGNSA in the germline V gene. V was pared by 4 bases and J by 3 bases, with 15 bases of the junction left unmatched. The CDR3 length is 19 residues. CDR3 sequence: CASSSWRTGDFGGANVLTF. The DNA of the CDR3 is TGTGCCAGCAGCTCCTGGCGGACAGGCGACTTTGGTGGGGCCAACGTCCTGACTTTC.

This rearrangement joins TRBV7-9 to TRBJ2-4; 10 bases fit TRBD1. The V and J ends lost 4 bases and 7 bases, in that order; junction bases with no gene match: 10. Germline lookup yields CDR1 SEHNR and CDR2 FQNEAQ (reference sequence). The CDR3 consists of 16 residues. The CDR3 nucleotides read TGTGCCAGCAGCTCACTCCGGGACAGGGGAGGGAACATTCAGTACTTC. Translating gives CASSSLRDRGGNIQYF.

This chain joins TRBV6-5 and TRBJ2-1; TRBD2 agrees at 7 bases. Trimming at V came to 6 bases and at J to 1 base, leaving 6 bases not matched to a gene. In germline, CDR1 is MNHEY, CDR2 SVGAGI. This CDR3 has 15 residues. The CDR3 is CASRPGLRSYNEQFF. The CDR3 coding sequence is TGTGCCAGCAGACCGGGACTACGGTCCTACAATGAGCAGTTCTTC.

This clone was observed once. The rearrangement uses TRBV19 and TRBJ2-5; the D gene is possibly TRBD1 (6 bases). Germline V gene lookup returns CDR1 LNHDA and CDR2 SQIVND (reference sequence). CDR3 size: 14 residues. V was pared by 7 bases and J by 7 bases, with 19 bases between. This CDR3 is CASNRDPPQGTQYF. In DNA form, the CDR3 reads TGTGCCAGTAACAGGGACCCCCCGCAGGGGACCCAGTACTTC.

The gene calls are TRBV27 and TRBJ1-1; D possibly corresponds to TRBD1 (6 bases). V was trimmed by 6 bases and J by 5 bases, leaving 16 bases between them. This CDR3 is 14 amino acids long. Germline V gene sequence: CDR1 MNHEY, CDR2 SMNVEV (reference sequence). For the CDR3, the DNA is TGTGCCAGCAGCCTACAAGGGGGTTTTACTGAAGCTTTCTTT. This codes for CASSLQGGFTEAFF.